This TCR beta chain derives from a study of OX40 agonist ivuxolimab in advanced cancers. The wider study: The patients got ivuxolimab, which is an agonistic anti-OX40 (CD134) antibody. At 0.01 to 10 mg/kg, ivuxolimab was administered intravenously to patients every 2 weeks.

Regarding the study as a whole: Researchers did not determine the expanded peripheral T cells' antigen specificity.

Germline V gives CDR1 SGHNT, CDR2 YENEEA. The CDR3 contains 13 residues. Trimming pared 5 bases from V and 6 bases from J, leaving 12 bases between. Assay: immunoSEQ multiplex PCR; the TCRdb copy retains only in-frame clones and omits some. Here the sample spans around 86,000 clones, approximately 80% being singletons. On this clone itself: Its antigen is unknown.

The source is an adult with an advanced solid tumor such as melanoma, head and neck, liver or kidney cancer. The source was CD4+ or CD8+ T cells sorted from blood, collected in a trial of the OX40 agonist ivuxolimab. The chain combines TRBV11-3 with TRBJ2-3; either TRBD1 or TRBD2 may supply D (6 bases each). CDR3 in amino acids: CASSLRGVDTQYF. Written as DNA, the CDR3 is TGTGCCAGCAGCCTTAGGGGGGTGGATACGCAGTATTTT. Filled out from reference TRBV11-3 and TRBJ2-3, the complete variable domain reads EAGVVQSPRYKIIEKKQPVAFWCNPISGHNTLYWYLQNLGQGPELLIRYENEEAVDDSQLPKDRFSAERLKGVDSTLKIQPAELGDSAVYLCASSLRGVDTQYFGPGTRLTVL.